The entry below describes one TCR beta chain. Its specificity is unknown. Looked up from germline, CDR1 is SGHTA and CDR2 is FQGTGA. This CDR3 region has 14 residues. After removal of 4 bases from V and 4 bases from J, the junction contained 4 bases not matched to a gene. The lymph nodes were axillary draining lymph nodes from breast cancer patients. TCRdb recomputed calls from the multiplex PCR reads with MiXCR, one row per CDR3 protein. The repertoire has about 89,000 distinct CDR3 sequences, approximately 29% of them found once; the top ten carry 8.1%. This entry comes from a study of breast tumors, draining lymph nodes, adjacent tissues. Study-wide results and limits: Tumor repertoires ranked between lymph nodes and nontumor tissue in diversity, with V and J gene preferences.

The chain combines TRBV7-3 with TRBJ2-1, with 7 bases matching TRBD1. The specimen was axillary lymph node tissue. This TCR derives from a female donor with breast cancer. Some clones in this sample may be carry-over from other donors' samples. The CDR3 DNA reads as TGTGCCAGCAGCTATCCGGGACAGTACAATGAGCAGTTCTTC. Protein sequence: CASSYPGQYNEQFF.